The 5 T cell receptor beta chains in this list originate from one sample, sequenced in a study of chemoradiotherapy in HPV16-positive cancers. Generated by immunoSEQ multiplex PCR, the TCRdb table keeps only in-frame clones and is missing some. The sample holds about 34,000 clones, about 90% seen once. The material was blood, obtained from a patient who underwent chemoradiotherapy. Receptors originate from a human donor with HPV-associated anogenital cancer.

In its sample, this clone was seen once. The rearrangement joins TRBV5-1 to TRBJ2-1; D is unresolved. V lost 3 bases to trimming and J lost 4 bases, with 26 bases between them. From germline, CDR1 is SGHRS and CDR2 YFSETQ. CDR3 length: 19 residues. The CDR3 nucleotides are TGCGCCAGCAGCTCGAGCCTCTCCCCTAGGCCGGGTGGATACAATGAGCAGTTCTTC. It yields the protein CASSSSLSPRPGGYNEQFF.

The genes are TRBV4-2 and TRBJ2-5; 10 positions agree with TRBD2. The J call is uncertain, as TRBJ2-7 better fits the DNA end. In germline, CDR1 is LGHNA, CDR2 YNFKEQ. This CDR3 contains 16 residues. The CDR3 DNA follows: TGTGCCAGCAGCCAAGATCCAGCGGGGGGGTTCAACGAGCAGTACTTC. As protein: CASSQDPAGGFNEQYF.

V and J are TRBV7-9 and TRBJ1-2, with 7 positions matching TRBD1. CDR1 is SEHNR and CDR2 is FQNEAQ in the germline V gene (reference sequence). The trim removed 1 base at V and 4 bases at J, leaving 9 bases unmatched. The CDR3 runs 16 residues. DNA for the CDR3: TGTGCCAGCAGCTTAGGATCGACGGACAGGACCTATGGCTACACCTTC. Protein: CASSLGSTDRTYGYTF.

The J gene is TRBJ1-5, the V gene TRBV4-1; the match to TRBD1 covers 7 bases. This CDR3 has 15 amino acids. Germline loops: CDR1 MGHRA, CDR2 YSYEKL. Unmatched junction bases numbered 6, after V lost 4 bases and J lost 3 bases. Here the CDR3 reads CASSPDRVPNQPQHF. The DNA for the CDR3 is TGCGCCAGCAGCCCAGACAGGGTCCCCAATCAGCCCCAGCATTTT.

This chain uses TRBV7-9 with TRBJ2-3; 11 nucleotides match TRBD2. The CDR3 has 16 residues. Germline V gene sequence: CDR1 SEHNR, CDR2 FQNEAQ (reference sequence). V lost 5 bases and J lost 2; bases outside the gene matches: 6. This chain's CDR3 is CASSARLAGTTDTQYF. The CDR3 DNA sequence: TGTGCCAGCAGCGCCAGACTAGCGGGGACCACAGATACGCAGTATTTT.